One sample yielded the 14 T cell receptor beta chains listed below, sequenced in a study of cytomegalovirus exposure and HLA in healthy donors. A multiplex PCR was run with 60 Vbeta primers and 13 Jbeta primers. Clones were sequenced by immunoSEQ multiplex PCR, and TCRdb holds only the in-frame ones, with some missing. Of approximately 150,000 clones listed, roughly 77% are singletons. The sample consisted of PBMCs. These receptor sequences come from a man aged 40-49 years in good health and CMV-seronegative.

J is TRBJ2-1 and V is TRBV6-1, with 9 positions matching TRBD1. Germline V CDR1 and CDR2: MNHNS, SASEGT. CDR3 size: 16 residues. With 1 base clipped from V and 3 bases from J, the junction kept 4 bases outside the gene matches. The CDR3 region is CASSEDPGQGYNEQFF. CDR3 coding DNA: TGTGCCAGCAGTGAAGACCCGGGACAGGGCTACAATGAGCAGTTCTTC.

The chain combines TRBV4-2 with TRBJ2-3, with 7 bases fitting TRBD1. This CDR3 is 13 amino acids long. V lost 9 bases, J lost 2 bases, and 5 bases stayed unmatched. From germline, CDR1 is LGHNA and CDR2 YNFKEQ. The CDR3 reads CASRGPPTDTQYF. The CDR3 DNA is TGTGCCAGTAGGGGGCCCCCCACAGATACGCAGTATTTT.

The J gene is TRBJ2-3, the V gene TRBV9, with 8 bases lining up with TRBD2. J was trimmed by 1 base and V by 4 bases; bases with no gene match: 17. Per germline, CDR1 SGDLS and CDR2 YYNGEE. The CDR3 is 19 amino acids. CDR3 loop: CASSLAPGLGPLGTDTQYF. DNA of the CDR3: TGTGCCAGCAGCCTCGCCCCGGGACTAGGTCCACTGGGCACAGATACGCAGTATTTT.

The chain has TRBV6-6 and TRBJ2-1; D gene unclear. The CDR3 runs 11 residues. Trimming shortened V by 6 bases and J by 5 bases, and 5 bases separated the two germline ends. From germline, CDR1 is MNHNY and CDR2 SVGAGI (reference sequence). The CDR3 sequence: CASSPNNEQFF. Written as DNA, the CDR3 is TGTGCCAGCAGCCCTAACAATGAGCAGTTCTTC.

The V call is TRBV4-1, the J call TRBJ1-5, with 9 bases fitting TRBD1. J gave up 7 bases and V 5 bases, and 12 bases lay outside the gene matches. In germline, CDR1 is MGHRA, CDR2 YSYEKL. The CDR3 has 16 residues. CDR3 sequence (DNA): TGCGCCAGCAGCAACCCCCGAACAGGGGGCGGACAGCCCCAGCATTTT. The encoded protein is CASSNPRTGGGQPQHF.

This clone was seen a handful of times. The chain joins TRBV4-3 to TRBJ1-5; D gene ambiguous. Trimming took off 0 bases at V and 6 bases at J, with 18 bases between the two ends. This CDR3 has 17 amino acids. Germline CDR1 reads LGHNA; CDR2 reads YSLEER. The CDR3 here is CASSQDVREEDGQPQHF. In DNA form, the CDR3 reads TGCGCCAGCAGCCAAGATGTCCGGGAAGAAGATGGTCAGCCCCAGCATTTT.

This rearrangement joins TRBV5-5 to TRBJ1-6; maybe TRBD1 (5 bases). V lost 0 bases, J lost 10 bases, and 14 bases lay in between. There are 15 residues in the CDR3. The germline CDR1 and CDR2 sequences are SGHKS and YYEKEE (reference sequence). CDR3 sequence: CASSLAAGVGSPLHF. The CDR3 DNA follows: TGTGCCAGCAGCTTGGCAGCGGGGGTCGGATCACCCCTCCACTTT. Complete variable domain (other parts from reference TRBV5-5 and TRBJ1-6): DAGVTQSPTHLIKTRGQQVTLRCSPISGHKSVSWYQQVLGQGPQFIFQYYEKEERGRGNFPDRFSARQFPNYSSELNVNALLLGDSALYLCASSLAAGVGSPLHFGNGTRLTVT.

This clone was seen more than once but under ten times. V is TRBV28 and J is TRBJ1-5, with D possibly being TRBD1 (6 bases). The CDR3 runs to 15 residues. Trimming cost V 6 bases and J 3 bases, with 15 bases left between them. Germline-derived CDR1 and CDR2 are MDHEN and SYDVKM. This chain's CDR3 is CASRTRDRFNQPQHF. DNA of the CDR3: TGTGCCAGCAGGACACGAGACAGGTTCAATCAGCCCCAGCATTTT.

The V and J genes are TRBV7-3 and TRBJ2-3; maybe TRBD2 (7 bases). The CDR3 is 16 residues long. Trimming took off 2 bases at V and 0 bases at J, with 12 bases between the two ends. Germline V gene data show CDR1 as SGHTA and CDR2 as FQGTGA. The CDR3 bases are TGTGCCAGCAGCTTAGGGGGGGCCAGTAGCACAGATACGCAGTATTTT. It yields the protein CASSLGGASSTDTQYF.

This rearrangement joins TRBV19 to TRBJ2-1, with TRBD1 matching 7 bases. CDR1 LNHDA and CDR2 SQIVND come from the germline V gene (reference sequence). The V gene end was trimmed by 4 bases and the J gene end by 0 bases; junction bases not matched to a gene: 9. The CDR3 is 17 amino acids. CDR3: CASSRTGQESSYNEQFF. CDR3 sequence (DNA): TGTGCCAGTAGTAGGACCGGACAGGAAAGCTCCTACAATGAGCAGTTCTTC. Based on the CDR3 plus reference TRBV19 and TRBJ2-1, the full variable domain is DGGITQSPKYLFRKEGQNVTLSCEQNLNHDAMYWYRQDPGQGLRLIYYSQIVNDFQKGDIAEGYSVSREKKESFPLTVTSAQKNPTAFYLCASSRTGQESSYNEQFFGPGTRLTVL.

CDR3 sequence: CASSSEKEGRETQYF. CDR3 bases: TGTGCCAGCAGCTCCGAGAAGGAGGGACGAGAGACCCAGTACTTC. The chain uses TRBV5-4 and TRBJ2-5, with D tentatively TRBD2 (6 bases). V dropped 3 bases and J dropped 4 bases, with 16 bases sitting between them. The CDR3 consists of 15 residues. CDR1 is SGHNT and CDR2 is YYREEE in the germline V gene (reference sequence).

The V gene is TRBV4-1, the J gene TRBJ2-7; 8 positions agree with TRBD1. This CDR3 comprises 14 residues. Germline loops: CDR1 MGHRA, CDR2 YSYEKL. The junction had 3 bases not matched to a gene; V was cut back by 4 bases and J by 1 base. In DNA, the CDR3 is TGCGCCAGCAGCCCCGGGACAGGATCCTACGAGCAGTACTTC. This translates into CASSPGTGSYEQYF.

This clone was recorded a few times. The chain recombines TRBV4-2 with TRBJ1-4; TRBD1 aligns across 7 bases. From germline, CDR1 is LGHNA and CDR2 YNFKEQ. CDR3 length: 13 amino acids. V lost 4 bases, J lost 8 bases, and 4 bases stayed unmatched. The CDR3 bases are TGTGCCAGCAGCCGAGGGGGCGACGAAAAACTGTTTTTT. Translated, it gives CASSRGGDEKLFF.

The genes are TRBV6-1 and TRBJ2-1; TRBD2 matches 10 bases. Germline V gene lookup returns CDR1 MNHNS and CDR2 SASEGT. The J segment lost 0 bases and the V segment lost 1 base, leaving 6 bases of the junction unmatched. CDR3 length: 18 amino acids. CDR3 bases: TGTGCCAGCAGTGAAGTACTAGCGGGATTGAGCTCCTACAATGAGCAGTTCTTC. It is translated as CASSEVLAGLSSYNEQFF.